This T cell receptor (beta chain) was sequenced for a study of regulatory T cells in long-lasting Graves disease. The CDR3 loop spans 13 amino acids. Germline loops: CDR1 SQVTM, CDR2 ANQGSEA. V shed 6 bases and J shed 3 bases, with 14 bases lying between them. Relying on iRepertoire HTBI primers and Arm-PCR of CDR3 regions, the team built TCR beta libraries. In TCRdb, the multiplex PCR reads were re-called with MiXCR into one record per CDR3 protein. Of some 500,000 distinct CDR3 sequences detected, about 16% appear once; the ten largest clones hold about 25%. A few counts support this clonotype. The sample's time point: newly diagnosed GD, antithyroid drugs for less than 3 months. After RNA was extracted from PBMCs, the TCR library was made from it. Those enrolled as patients came out of an endocrinology department in Xi'an, China. The same sample was also studied in work on T cells in Graves' hyperthyroidism and ophthalmopathy. Per that paper: The diagnostic basis comprised clinical symptoms, serum thyroxine and TRAb, thyroid ultrasound and orbital computed tomography.

The TCR was taken from a woman aged 35-65 years with Graves disease. The chain uses TRBV29-1 and TRBJ1-1; D perhaps matches TRBD1 (5 bases). The starting material was peripheral blood mononuclear cells (PBMCs), obtained at new diagnosis, from a patient treated with antithyroid drugs. CDR3 sequence: CSVGPLEYTEAFF. The CDR3 DNA follows: TGCAGCGTGGGACCGCTAGAATACACTGAAGCTTTCTTT.